This TCR beta chain was recovered during a study of blood T cell repertoires in COVID-19. Turning to the study itself: From the United States, Italy and Spain came samples of acute and convalescent COVID-19. Sources were T cells, B-cell-depleted T cells, or PBMCs; the material itself was cDNA or gDNA.

As originally analysed: Nucleated cell counts were estimated from reference gene primer amplification. Repertoires were generated with immunoSEQ multiplex PCR, while TCRdb's copy carries only in-frame clones and drops some. The V and J calls and clone size come from that table; D and trimming were worked out from the DNA. The data contain about 67,000 clones, approximately 87% of them singletons. The V gene end was trimmed by 1 base and the J gene end by 0 bases; junction bases not matched to a gene: 9. Per the germline V gene, CDR1 is SGHNT and CDR2 is YENEEA. The CDR3 has 18 residues. The clonotype was recovered from a man aged 45-65 years with active COVID-19. This chain joins TRBV11-3 and TRBJ2-3, with 8 bases matching TRBD2. The sequenced sample consisted of peripheral blood. In DNA, the CDR3 is TGTGCCAGCAGCTTAGGTTCTACTAGCGGAACTAGCACAGATACGCAGTATTTT. Amino acid sequence: CASSLGSTSGTSTDTQYF. Variable domain in full (rest from reference TRBV11-3 and TRBJ2-3): EAGVVQSPRYKIIEKKQPVAFWCNPISGHNTLYWYLQNLGQGPELLIRYENEEAVDDSQLPKDRFSAERLKGVDSTLKIQPAELGDSAVYLCASSLGSTSGTSTDTQYFGPGTRLTVL.